The 7 T cell receptor beta chains given below trace back to one sample, sequenced in a study of chemoradiotherapy in HPV16-positive cancers. The repertoire was sequenced with immunoSEQ multiplex PCR; TCRdb's copy has only in-frame clones and lacks some. This sample has tens of thousands of clones, with 84% found just once. Source: blood, taken from a patient who underwent chemoradiotherapy. Every receptor here comes from a human donor with HPV-associated anogenital cancer.

This chain connects TRBV6-5 to TRBJ1-2; TRBD1 matches 7 bases. The CDR3 sequence is 14 residues long. Germline V gene lookup returns CDR1 MNHEY and CDR2 SVGAGI. J lost 6 bases, V lost 5 bases, and 9 bases had no gene match. For the CDR3, the DNA is TGTGCCAGCAGTGACTTGACAGGGTTGCATGGCTACACCTTC. Its protein is CASSDLTGLHGYTF.

This sequence joins TRBV10-1 and TRBJ1-1; no reliable D call. V was pared by 5 bases and J by 2 bases, with 21 bases between. This CDR3 has 17 amino acids. CDR1 and CDR2 from the germline V gene are WNHNN and SYGVQD (reference sequence). The chain's CDR3 is CASSPTTATMSNTEAFF. In nucleotides, the CDR3 is TGCGCCAGCAGTCCTACGACGGCTACAATGTCAAACACTGAAGCTTTCTTT.

The chain has TRBV9 and TRBJ1-3; the match to TRBD1 covers 8 bases. Per the germline V gene, CDR1 is SGDLS and CDR2 is YYNGEE. This CDR3 is built from 16 residues. The ends lost 3 bases at V and 0 bases at J; junction bases unmatched: 5. DNA for the CDR3: TGTGCCAGCAGCGCCCGACAGGGGAGCTCTGGAAACACCATATATTTT. Its protein product is CASSARQGSSGNTIYF.

This clone was counted between two and nine times. The J gene is TRBJ2-1, the V gene TRBV11-3; 8 positions agree with TRBD1. Germline V gene data show CDR1 as SGHNT and CDR2 as YENEEA. The CDR3 has 16 amino acids. The junction had 10 bases not matched to a gene; V was cut back by 5 bases and J by 4 bases. CDR3 region: CASSQDQGAEYNEQFF. The CDR3 DNA reads TGTGCCAGCAGCCAGGATCAGGGGGCTGAATACAATGAGCAGTTCTTC.

This sequence joins TRBV28 and TRBJ2-7; 7 nucleotides match TRBD2. This CDR3 is 14 amino acids long. The V gene's germline CDR1 is MDHEN and CDR2 SYDVKM. V lost 5 bases, J lost 6 bases, and 10 bases stayed unmatched. The CDR3 bases are TGTGCCAGCAGTGAGACTAGCTCAGCCTCCGAGCAGTACTTC. It codes for CASSETSSASEQYF.

The chain recombines TRBV27 with TRBJ1-1, with 7 bases that match TRBD1. This CDR3 comprises 14 residues. The germline gives CDR1 MNHEY, CDR2 SMNVEV (reference sequence). V trimming: 5 bases; J trimming: 1 base; junction bases outside the gene matches: 4. The CDR3 DNA is TGTGCCAGCAGTCCGAGGACAGGGAACACTGAAGCTTTCTTT. This codes for CASSPRTGNTEAFF.

Written as DNA, the CDR3 is TGTGCCAGCAGCCCGTCCGGGGCCGAGCAGTACTTC. Translated, it gives CASSPSGAEQYF. The chain links TRBV6-5 to TRBJ2-7, with D perhaps TRBD1 or TRBD2 (5 bases each). This CDR3 spans 12 amino acids. Germline V gene lookup returns CDR1 MNHEY and CDR2 SVGAGI. V was clipped by 6 bases and J by 6 bases, with 12 bases between them.